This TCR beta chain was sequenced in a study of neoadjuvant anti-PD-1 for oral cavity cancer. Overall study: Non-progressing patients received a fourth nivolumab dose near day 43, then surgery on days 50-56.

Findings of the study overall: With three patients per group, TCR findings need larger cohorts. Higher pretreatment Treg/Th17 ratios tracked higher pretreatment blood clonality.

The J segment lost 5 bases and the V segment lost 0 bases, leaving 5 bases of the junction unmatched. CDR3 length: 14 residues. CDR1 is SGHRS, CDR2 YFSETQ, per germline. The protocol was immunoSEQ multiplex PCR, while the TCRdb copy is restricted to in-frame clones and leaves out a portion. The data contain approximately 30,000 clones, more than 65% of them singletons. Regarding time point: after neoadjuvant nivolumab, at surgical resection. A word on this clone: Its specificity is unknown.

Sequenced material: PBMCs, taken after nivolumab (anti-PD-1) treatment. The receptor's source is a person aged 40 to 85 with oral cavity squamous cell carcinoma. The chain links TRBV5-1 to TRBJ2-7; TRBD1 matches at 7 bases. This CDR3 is CASSLATGWDEQYF. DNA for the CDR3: TGCGCCAGCAGCTTGGCGACAGGGTGGGACGAGCAGTACTTC.